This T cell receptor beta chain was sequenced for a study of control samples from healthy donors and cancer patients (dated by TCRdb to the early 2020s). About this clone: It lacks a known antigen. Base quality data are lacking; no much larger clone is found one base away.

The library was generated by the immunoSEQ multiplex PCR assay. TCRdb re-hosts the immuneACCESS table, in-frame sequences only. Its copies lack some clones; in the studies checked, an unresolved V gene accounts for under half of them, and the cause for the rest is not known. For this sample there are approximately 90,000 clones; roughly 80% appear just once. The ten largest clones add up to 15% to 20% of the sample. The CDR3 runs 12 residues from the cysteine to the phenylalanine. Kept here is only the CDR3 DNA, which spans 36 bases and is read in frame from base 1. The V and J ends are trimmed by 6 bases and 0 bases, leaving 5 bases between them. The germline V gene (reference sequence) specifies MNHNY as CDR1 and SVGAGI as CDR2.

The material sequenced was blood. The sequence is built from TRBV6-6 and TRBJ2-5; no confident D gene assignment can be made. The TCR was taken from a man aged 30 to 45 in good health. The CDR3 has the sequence CASSKYQETQYF. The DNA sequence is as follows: TGTGCCAGCAGCAAGTACCAAGAGACCCAGTACTTC.